Listed here is a single T cell receptor beta chain. Its antigen remains unknown. Blood samples were obtained at baseline, cycle 4 day 1, and cycle 7 day 1. Clones were read by immunoSEQ multiplex PCR, and TCRdb kept only the in-frame ones, dropping some. The sample lists 40,000 to 60,000 clones; about 85% were seen once. The entry originates in a study of OX40 agonist ivuxolimab in advanced cancers. The germline CDR1 and CDR2 sequences are MNHEY and SVGAGI. V dropped 5 bases and J dropped 7 bases, with 12 bases sitting between them. The CDR3 sequence is 12 residues long. Overall study findings and caveats: On average, a greater number of expanded clones characterised CD8+ T cells relative to CD4+.

The chain recombines TRBV6-5 with TRBJ2-7; D remains unclear. The starting material was CD4+ or CD8+ T cells sorted from blood, obtained in a trial of the OX40 agonist ivuxolimab. This receptor was identified in an adult with an advanced solid tumor such as melanoma, head and neck, liver or kidney cancer. The CDR3 DNA follows: TGTGCCAGCAGTCCAAACCCGAGGGAGCAGTACTTC. It is translated as CASSPNPREQYF.